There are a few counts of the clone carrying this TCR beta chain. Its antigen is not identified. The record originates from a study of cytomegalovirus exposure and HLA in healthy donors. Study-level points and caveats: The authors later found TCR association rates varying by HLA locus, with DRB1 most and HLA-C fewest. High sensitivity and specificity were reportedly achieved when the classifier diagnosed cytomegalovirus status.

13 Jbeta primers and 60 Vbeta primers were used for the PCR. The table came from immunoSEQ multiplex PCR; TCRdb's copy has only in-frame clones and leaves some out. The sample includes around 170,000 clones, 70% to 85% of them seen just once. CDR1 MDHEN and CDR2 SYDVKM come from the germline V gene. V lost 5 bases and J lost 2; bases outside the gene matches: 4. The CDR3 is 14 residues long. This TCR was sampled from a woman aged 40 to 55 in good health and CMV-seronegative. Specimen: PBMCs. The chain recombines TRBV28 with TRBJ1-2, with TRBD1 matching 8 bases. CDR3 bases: TGTGCCAGCAGTGAAGGACAGGGAAACTATGGCTACACCTTC. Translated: CASSEGQGNYGYTF.